This entry lists 22 T cell receptor beta chains sequenced from one sample in a study of vaccination and CD4 T cells after COVID-19. Cultured CD4+ T cells had their DNA profiled by the Oncomine TCR Beta short-read assay. Via MiXCR, TCRdb re-called the PCR reads, giving one row per CDR3 protein. The repertoire holds around 9,400 distinct CDR3 sequences, with roughly 25% as singletons. Stated treatment: roughly 11-day PBMC culture with coronavirus spike peptide pools or control peptides (ViraFEST assay). The antigens these receptors bind are not known. The sequenced sample was CD4+ T cells from blood, cultured in vitro, obtained after SARS-CoV-2 vaccination. These receptors were taken from a human donor who had recovered from COVID-19.

This chain joins TRBV12-3 or TRBV12-4 and TRBJ1-2; unclear D gene. Trimming left V 3 bases short and J 5 bases short, with 10 bases between. CDR3 length: 13 amino acids. CDR3 sequence reads: CASSFYGEYGYTF. CDR3 nucleotide sequence: TGTGCCAGCAGTTTTTACGGGGAATATGGCTACACCTTC.

This clonotype was seen a few times. J is TRBJ2-7 and V is TRBV4-3; 9 nucleotides match TRBD1. CDR1 is LGHNA, CDR2 YSLEER, per germline. The CDR3 extends over 16 amino acids. The V segment lost 3 bases and the J segment 4 bases; nucleotides outside the gene matches: 10. The CDR3 DNA reads as TGCGCCAGCAGCCAGATGCCCGGACAGGGGAATTACGAGCAGTACTTC. This sequence encodes CASSQMPGQGNYEQYF.

This clonotype turned up a few times. The chain joins TRBV5-4 to TRBJ1-2; D ambiguous. The CDR3 is made up of 16 amino acids. V lost 4 bases to trimming and J lost 5 bases, with 21 bases between them. The germline gives CDR1 SGHNT, CDR2 YYREEE (reference sequence). The CDR3 DNA reads as TGTGCCAGCAGCCCCCGGGCGGGAGGTAATACTTATGGCTACACCTTC. This sequence encodes CASSPRAGGNTYGYTF. Full variable domain (missing parts from reference TRBV5-4 and TRBJ1-2): ETGVTQSPTHLIKTRGQQVTLRCSSQSGHNTVSWYQQALGQGPQFIFQYYREEENGRGNFPPRFSGLQFPNYSSELNVNALELDDSALYLCASSPRAGGNTYGYTFGSGTRLTVV.

This chain connects TRBV14 to TRBJ2-5; D is perhaps TRBD2 (5 bases). The V end was cut by 3 bases, the J end by 4 bases, with 18 bases between. Germline assignment: CDR1 SGHDN and CDR2 FVKESK. CDR3 size: 16 residues. Written as DNA, the CDR3 is TGTGCCAGCAGCCAGGACTGGATCAGAGGCATAGAGACCCAGTACTTC. Protein product: CASSQDWIRGIETQYF.

The rearrangement links TRBV6-5 to TRBJ1-5; 7 nucleotides match TRBD1. The V segment lost 0 bases and the J segment 0 bases; nucleotides outside the gene matches: 2. The CDR3 loop spans 16 amino acids. Germline V lookup: CDR1 MNHEY, CDR2 SVGAGI. CDR3 nucleotides: TGTGCCAGCAGTTACTCAGGGACAGATAGCAATCAGCCCCAGCATTTT. It is translated as CASSYSGTDSNQPQHF.

This clonotype was seen only a few times. The chain carries TRBV6-1 and TRBJ1-6; 8 bases align to TRBD1. The CDR3 covers 14 residues. The germline V gene encodes CDR1 MNHNS and CDR2 SASEGT. V was pared by 7 bases and J by 10 bases, with 9 bases of the junction left unmatched. The CDR3 sequence is CASIPGQVGSPLHF. The CDR3 region has the DNA TGTGCCAGCATCCCGGGACAGGTGGGCTCACCCCTCCACTTT.

This clonotype has just a few counts. The rearrangement joins TRBV20-1 to TRBJ1-2; D call uncertain. The CDR3 length is 9 residues. Germline CDR1 reads DFQATT; CDR2 reads SNEGSKA (reference sequence). Trimming pared 3 bases from V and 8 bases from J, leaving 4 bases between. The CDR3 nucleotides are TGCAGTGCTAGTACAGGCTACACCTTC. As protein: CSASTGYTF.

V gene TRBV5-4 combines with J gene TRBJ2-1, with 10 bases lining up with TRBD1. The V gene end was trimmed by 4 bases and the J gene end by 7 bases; junction bases not matched to a gene: 8. The CDR3 is made up of 15 amino acids. The germline CDR1 and CDR2 sequences are SGHNT and YYREEE (reference sequence). As DNA, the CDR3 is TGTGCCAGCAGCCACGGGACAGGGGTTACGAATGAGCAGTTCTTC. It encodes CASSHGTGVTNEQFF.

This clonotype has a handful of counts. The chain has TRBV6-1 and TRBJ2-5; possibly TRBD1 for D (5 bases). The CDR3 consists of 14 residues. The V end was cut by 5 bases, the J end by 4 bases, with 14 bases between. Germline V gives CDR1 MNHNS, CDR2 SASEGT. The CDR3 nucleotides are TGTGCCAGCAGTCAGCCGACAGCGAGAGAGACCCAGTACTTC. Translation: CASSQPTARETQYF.

This clonotype is labeled medium-sized. The chain carries TRBV6-5 and TRBJ2-5, with TRBD1 identical over 7 bases. The germline gives CDR1 MNHEY, CDR2 SVGAGI. V dropped 0 bases and J dropped 2; count of bases not matched to a gene: 15. The CDR3 is made up of 19 amino acids. As DNA, the CDR3 is TGTGCCAGCAGTTACTCGTACAGAAGGCCGGGACAGCATCAAGAGACCCAGTACTTC. Amino acids: CASSYSYRRPGQHQETQYF.

V and J are TRBV29-1 and TRBJ2-7, with a weak D call TRBD2 (5 bases). This CDR3 is built from 16 residues. Trimming left V 3 bases short and J 0 bases short, with 18 bases between. Germline values: CDR1 SQVTM, CDR2 ANQGSEA. CDR3 sequence reads: CSVEVTGLTSSYEQYF. As DNA, the CDR3 is TGCAGCGTTGAGGTGACCGGACTTACGAGCTCCTACGAGCAGTACTTC.

By frequency in the sample, this clonotype is medium-sized. The genes are TRBV20-1 and TRBJ2-3; 9 positions agree with TRBD2. The CDR3 is made up of 16 amino acids. The germline CDR1 and CDR2 sequences are DFQATT and SNEGSKA (reference sequence). The ends lost 0 bases at V and 0 bases at J; junction bases unmatched: 4. CDR3 amino acids: CSARDWLAGSTDTQYF. Here the CDR3 DNA reads TGCAGTGCTAGAGATTGGCTAGCGGGGAGCACAGATACGCAGTATTTT.

This rearrangement joins TRBV5-5 to TRBJ1-2; D is perhaps TRBD1 (5 bases). CDR1 is SGHKS, CDR2 YYEKEE, per germline (reference sequence). CDR3 length: 16 amino acids. The V end was cut by 1 base, the J end by 0 bases, with 13 bases between. The CDR3 protein is CASSLWAGQANYGYTF. Here the CDR3 DNA reads TGTGCCAGCAGCTTGTGGGCAGGGCAAGCTAACTATGGCTACACCTTC.

This chain uses TRBV6-2 or TRBV6-3 with TRBJ2-5; D gene unclear. Germline values: CDR1 MNHEY, CDR2 SVGEGT. The CDR3 loop spans 12 amino acids. Trimming left V 6 bases short and J 4 bases short, with 9 bases between. The CDR3 DNA is TGTGCCAGCAGGTCTAGAGGAGAGACCCAGTACTTC. This translates into CASRSRGETQYF.

The chain joins TRBV5-4 to TRBJ1-6; no definite D call. The CDR3 has 14 amino acids. With 5 bases removed from V and 7 bases from J, the gap between germline ends came to 13 bases. The germline CDR1 and CDR2 sequences are SGHNT and YYREEE (reference sequence). CDR3 loop: CASRNDLYNSPLHF. The CDR3 region has the DNA TGTGCCAGCAGGAACGACCTCTACAATTCACCCCTCCACTTT. Drawing the rest from reference TRBV5-4 and TRBJ1-6, the complete variable domain is ETGVTQSPTHLIKTRGQQVTLRCSSQSGHNTVSWYQQALGQGPQFIFQYYREEENGRGNFPPRFSGLQFPNYSSELNVNALELDDSALYLCASRNDLYNSPLHFGNGTRLTVT.

The CDR3 here is CASIGGSTDTQYF. DNA of the CDR3: TGTGCCAGTATAGGGGGGAGCACAGATACGCAGTATTTT. This chain joins TRBV19 and TRBJ2-3; D may match TRBD1 or TRBD2 (6 bases each). Per the germline V gene, CDR1 is LNHDA and CDR2 is SQIVND (reference sequence). The CDR3 consists of 13 residues. Trimming cost V 7 bases and J 0 bases, with 8 bases left between them. The full variable domain, completed using reference TRBV19 and TRBJ2-3, is DGGITQSPKYLFRKEGQNVTLSCEQNLNHDAMYWYRQDPGQGLRLIYYSQIVNDFQKGDIAEGYSVSREKKESFPLTVTSAQKNPTAFYLCASIGGSTDTQYFGPGTRLTVL.

The V call is TRBV6-1, the J call TRBJ1-2, with a tentative D call TRBD1 (5 bases). The CDR3 length is 12 residues. Per germline, CDR1 MNHNS and CDR2 SASEGT. Between the trimmed V and J ends, which lost 6 bases and 6 bases, there was a span of 11 bases. CDR3 DNA: TGTGCCAGCAGCCGGACAAGAGATGGCTACACCTTC. Translation: CASSRTRDGYTF.

This clonotype has only a few counts. The chain uses TRBV28 and TRBJ2-4, with D possibly TRBD2 on 6 matching bases. Germline assignment: CDR1 MDHEN and CDR2 SYDVKM. This CDR3 has 18 residues. Between the trimmed V and J ends, which lost 5 bases and 7 bases, there was a span of 27 bases. This chain's CDR3 is CASSPTFGGRRFRNIQYF. The CDR3 DNA is TGTGCCAGCAGTCCGACGTTCGGGGGTAGACGGTTTCGGAACATTCAGTACTTC. The full variable domain, with the rest looked up from reference TRBV28 and TRBJ2-4, is DVKVTQSSRYLVKRTGEKVFLECVQDMDHENMFWYRQDPGLGLRLIYFSYDVKMKEKGDIPEGYSVSREKKERFSLILESASTNQTSMYLCASSPTFGGRRFRNIQYFGAGTRLSVL.

The gene calls are TRBV7-2 and TRBJ1-3; D uncertain. From germline, CDR1 is SGHTA and CDR2 FQGNSA. Trimming took off 2 bases at V and 0 bases at J, with 11 bases between the two ends. The CDR3 consists of 16 residues. The CDR3 DNA reads TGTGCCAGCAGCTTAAGTGGGAGTAGCTCTGGAAACACCATATATTTT. The encoded protein is CASSLSGSSSGNTIYF.

The chain is built from TRBV6-5 and TRBJ2-3; D uncertain. The CDR3 consists of 14 residues. Per the germline V gene, CDR1 is MNHEY and CDR2 is SVGAGI. V was shortened by 2 bases and J by 3 bases, with 9 bases between the two germline ends. In DNA form, the CDR3 reads TGTGCCAGCAGTTACGGCTCTGGGACAGATACGCAGTATTTT. This sequence encodes CASSYGSGTDTQYF.

This chain links TRBV6-1 with TRBJ1-5, with a weak D call TRBD1 (6 bases). The CDR3 is 16 residues long. The V end lost 7 bases, the J end lost 2 bases, and 18 bases lay between the germline ends. Germline CDR1 and CDR2: MNHNS and SASEGT. CDR3 loop: CASKKGGSRGNQPQHF. CDR3 in DNA: TGTGCCAGCAAGAAGGGGGGGTCAAGGGGCAATCAGCCCCAGCATTTT.

The gene calls are TRBV28 and TRBJ1-2; 8 bases fit TRBD1. CDR1 is MDHEN, CDR2 SYDVKM, per germline. Trimming removed 2 bases from V and 4 bases from J; junction bases left unmatched: 9. The CDR3 spans 16 residues. The chain's CDR3 is CASSLPPRTGRYGYTF. CDR3 DNA: TGTGCCAGCAGTTTACCCCCTAGGACAGGGCGCTATGGCTACACCTTC.